What follows are 32 T cell receptor beta chains derived from one specimen sequenced in a study of B cell selection in AIRE deficiency (dated by TCRdb to the late 2010s). The receptor library was made with the immunoSEQ multiplex PCR assay. In TCRdb, the immuneACCESS table is reduced to in-frame sequences with V and J assigned. These tables do not hold every clone; where another copy was compared, an unresolved V gene accounts for under half, and the others remain unexplained. Here the sample has roughly 18,000 clones; 85% to 95% occur a single time. The leading ten clones occupy under 0.9% of the sample. For sorting, regulatory T cells were defined as CD4+CD25hiCD127low/negative cells. The sample taken for sequencing was CD4+CD25+ Tregs sorted from PBMCs. All receptors derive from a human donor in good health.

The rearrangement links TRBV27 to TRBJ2-1; TRBD1 might be the D (6 bases). Germline CDR1 reads MNHEY; CDR2 reads SMNVEV (reference sequence). CDR3 length equals 15 residues. The germline V and J ends were trimmed by 2 bases and 3 bases, with 11 bases remaining between them. The CDR3 loop reads CASSLAGTNYNEQFF. The CDR3 DNA sequence: TGTGCCAGCAGTTTAGCCGGGACAAACTACAATGAGCAGTTCTTC.

V usage is TRBV28 and J usage is TRBJ2-3; 8 positions match TRBD1. The ends lost 6 bases at V and 6 bases at J; junction bases unmatched: 11. Germline V gene lookup returns CDR1 MDHEN and CDR2 SYDVKM. This CDR3 spans 15 amino acids. The DNA for the CDR3 is TGTGCCAGCAGCCCCACAGGGGGATTAATCGATACGCAGTATTTT. As protein: CASSPTGGLIDTQYF.

The rearrangement uses TRBV7-9 and TRBJ2-7, with TRBD1 matching over 11 bases. Per the germline V gene, CDR1 is SEHNR and CDR2 is FQNEAQ (reference sequence). The CDR3 is made up of 18 amino acids. V was pared by 4 bases and J by 1 base, with 12 bases of the junction left unmatched. The CDR3 sequence is CASSSTGTGGFFSYEQYF. The DNA for the CDR3 is TGTGCCAGCAGCTCGACCGGGACAGGGGGTTTTTTTTCCTACGAGCAGTACTTC.

The chain employs TRBV6-5 and TRBJ2-6; D gene unclear. V gave up 6 bases and J gave up 0 bases, with 6 bases separating them. The CDR3 length is 14 residues. Germline CDR1 and CDR2: MNHEY and SVGAGI. The CDR3 here is CASRVLSGANVLTF. For the CDR3, the DNA is TGTGCCAGCAGGGTCCTCTCTGGGGCCAACGTCCTGACTTTC.

This chain connects TRBV7-2 to TRBJ2-4, with 9 bases lining up with TRBD2. With V trimmed by 5 bases and J by 1 base, 9 bases remained unmatched. The CDR3 contains 17 residues. The germline V gene encodes CDR1 SGHTA and CDR2 FQGNSA. The DNA for the CDR3 is TGTGCCAGCAGCCTCATCGGGACTAGCTGGGCCAAAAACATTCAGTACTTC. As protein: CASSLIGTSWAKNIQYF.

The CDR3 is CASTIKGRGAYGYTF. CDR3 in DNA: TGTGCCAGCACCATTAAGGGGCGGGGGGCCTATGGCTACACCTTC. This chain uses TRBV6-6 with TRBJ1-2, with a tentative D call TRBD1 (6 bases). V was trimmed by 7 bases and J by 4 bases, leaving 19 bases between them. Germline lookup yields CDR1 MNHNY and CDR2 SVGAGI (reference sequence). The CDR3 runs 15 residues.

The chain carries TRBV5-4 and TRBJ2-7; TRBD2 agrees at 10 bases. V was pared by 0 bases and J by 6 bases, with 6 bases of the junction left unmatched. The CDR3 runs to 15 residues. Germline V gene data show CDR1 as SGHNT and CDR2 as YYREEE (reference sequence). CDR3 sequence: CASSLGLAGVREQYF. For the CDR3, the DNA is TGTGCCAGCAGCTTGGGCCTAGCGGGAGTACGCGAGCAGTACTTC.

The CDR3 DNA is TGTGCCAGCAGCTTACAGGGGAACACTGAAGCTTTCTTT. Translating it yields CASSLQGNTEAFF. This chain joins TRBV7-3 and TRBJ1-1, with a possible D match to TRBD1 (5 bases). The CDR3 contains 13 residues. Trimming left V 2 bases short and J 1 base short, with 5 bases between. Germline V gives CDR1 SGHTA, CDR2 FQGTGA.

This clone was recorded only once. The chain links TRBV19 to TRBJ1-5, with D tentatively TRBD1 (6 bases). Germline V gene lookup returns CDR1 LNHDA and CDR2 SQIVND (reference sequence). V lost 10 bases to trimming and J lost 2 bases, with 18 bases between them. This CDR3 is built from 15 residues. CDR3 in amino acids: CATRGRGRGNQPQHF. The CDR3 region has the DNA TGTGCCACTAGGGGCAGGGGTCGGGGCAATCAGCCCCAGCATTTT.

V and J are TRBV4-3 and TRBJ1-2; D unclear. The germline gives CDR1 LGHNA, CDR2 YSLEER. The V and J ends lost 0 bases and 5 bases respectively, with 10 bases between them. CDR3 length: 14 residues. The CDR3 here is CASSQDRVGYGYTF. CDR3 coding DNA: TGCGCCAGCAGCCAAGACCGGGTGGGGTATGGCTACACCTTC.

This chain uses TRBV7-9 with TRBJ1-1, with D tentatively TRBD1 (6 bases). Deletions cut 3 bases from V and 1 base from J, with 9 bases between. Germline lookup yields CDR1 SEHNR and CDR2 FQNEAQ (reference sequence). This CDR3 spans 14 amino acids. The CDR3 sequence is CASSLQQGNTEAFF. CDR3 DNA sequence: TGTGCCAGCAGCTTGCAACAGGGGAACACTGAAGCTTTCTTT. Full variable domain (outside the CDR3, taken from reference TRBV7-9 and TRBJ1-1): DTGVSQNPRHKITKRGQNVTFRCDPISEHNRLYWYRQTLGQGPEFLTYFQNEAQLEKSRLLSDRFSAERPKGSFSTLEIQRTEQGDSAMYLCASSLQQGNTEAFFGQGTRLTVV.

This clone was found a few times. The chain employs TRBV2 and TRBJ2-5, with TRBD2 identical over 12 bases. Germline CDR1 SNHLY, CDR2 FYNNEI. V shed 6 bases and J 4 bases; nucleotides not matched to a gene: 3. The CDR3 contains 14 residues. The CDR3 DNA reads TGTGCCAGCAGCCTGGGACTAGCGGGAGAGACCCAGTACTTC. It codes for CASSLGLAGETQYF.

V gene TRBV18 combines with J gene TRBJ1-3; 8 nucleotides line up with TRBD1. This CDR3 spans 15 amino acids. Germline trimming cut 6 bases from V and 0 bases from J; bases unmatched to any gene: 4. Germline CDR1 and CDR2: KGHSH and LQKENI. CDR3 bases: TGTGCCAGCTCGGGGACAGGTTACTCTGGAAACACCATATATTTT. Residues: CASSGTGYSGNTIYF.

As DNA, the CDR3 is TGTGCCAGCAGCCGTCCAGGGATTAGCAATCAGCCCCAGCATTTT. Amino acid sequence: CASSRPGISNQPQHF. The rearrangement links TRBV7-3 to TRBJ1-5, with TRBD1 as a possible D gene (5 bases). This CDR3 contains 15 residues. Trimming pared 5 bases from V and 0 bases from J, leaving 11 bases between. Germline V gene data show CDR1 as SGHTA and CDR2 as FQGTGA. Full variable domain (rest looked up from reference TRBV7-3 and TRBJ1-5): GAGVSQTPSNKVTEKGKYVELRCDPISGHTALYWYRQSLGQGPEFLIYFQGTGAADDSGLPNDRFFAVRPEGSVSTLKIQRTERGDSAVYLCASSRPGISNQPQHFGDGTRLSIL.

This clone was detected a few times. The V gene is TRBV15, the J gene TRBJ2-7; D is unresolved. Per germline, CDR1 LNHNV and CDR2 YYDKDF (reference sequence). The CDR3 runs 14 residues. The V gene lost 0 bases and the J gene lost 3 bases, with 9 bases spanning the gap. CDR3 in DNA: TGTGCCACCAGCAGAGAAGGCGGAGTCTACGAGCAGTACTTC. Translated: CATSREGGVYEQYF.

The chain couples TRBV7-3 to TRBJ1-1; possibly TRBD1 for D (6 bases). Germline CDR1 reads SGHTA; CDR2 reads FQGTGA. Trimming pared 1 base from V and 7 bases from J, leaving 7 bases between. The CDR3 is made up of 12 amino acids. The chain's CDR3 is CASSLRGGEAFF. For the CDR3, the DNA is TGTGCCAGCAGCTTAAGAGGGGGTGAAGCTTTCTTT.

The chain is built from TRBV25-1 and TRBJ1-2; 11 nucleotides match TRBD1. Germline loops: CDR1 MGHDK, CDR2 SYGVNS. This CDR3 region has 16 residues. With V trimmed by 4 bases and J by 7 bases, 11 bases remained unmatched. The CDR3 nucleotides are TGTGCCAGCAGTGCCGCAGGTGGACAGGGGGCCGCTGGCTACACCTTC. This encodes CASSAAGGQGAAGYTF.

Only one count was recorded for this clone. This chain uses TRBV28 with TRBJ2-5; TRBD2 matches at 9 bases. TRBJ2-7 matches the DNA end more closely, so the J call is doubtful. CDR3 size: 16 residues. Germline assignment: CDR1 MDHEN and CDR2 SYDVKM. The CDR3: CASSATGLAGTYEQYF. The CDR3 DNA reads TGTGCCAGCAGTGCCACCGGGCTAGCGGGGACCTACGAGCAGTACTTC.

The V call is TRBV28, the J call TRBJ2-5, with 13 bases identical to TRBD2. This CDR3 spans 15 amino acids. From germline, CDR1 is MDHEN and CDR2 SYDVKM. V was pared by 3 bases and J by 5 bases, with 3 bases of the junction left unmatched. DNA of the CDR3: TGTGCCAGCAGTTTGGGACTAGCGGGAATCGAGACCCAGTACTTC. Residues: CASSLGLAGIETQYF.

The genes are TRBV28 and TRBJ2-5, with D tentatively TRBD1 (5 bases). V was clipped by 5 bases and J by 7 bases, with 14 bases between them. CDR1 is MDHEN and CDR2 is SYDVKM in the germline V gene. CDR3 length equals 13 residues. The CDR3, as DNA: TGTGCCAGCAGTGTAACAGGCATCGGGACCCAGTACTTC. Translating it yields CASSVTGIGTQYF. The whole variable domain, filled in from reference TRBV28 and TRBJ2-5, reads DVKVTQSSRYLVKRTGEKVFLECVQDMDHENMFWYRQDPGLGLRLIYFSYDVKMKEKGDIPEGYSVSREKKERFSLILESASTNQTSMYLCASSVTGIGTQYFGPGTRLLVL.

This clone was found once. The chain joins TRBV19 to TRBJ1-2; D is undetermined. Germline-derived CDR1 and CDR2 are LNHDA and SQIVND (reference sequence). Trimming removed 5 bases from V and 3 bases from J, with 10 bases in between. The CDR3 contains 13 residues. In DNA, the CDR3 is TGTGCCAGTAGTCGGGCAGGTGACTATGGCTACACCTTC. Translating it yields CASSRAGDYGYTF.

This clone has just one count. The chain employs TRBV6-6 and TRBJ1-2; D might be TRBD1 (5 bases). CDR3 length equals 13 residues. V lost 6 bases and J 5 bases, leaving 13 bases between the germline ends. The germline gives CDR1 MNHNY, CDR2 SVGAGI (reference sequence). The DNA for the CDR3 is TGTGCCAGCAGGGCCAGGGCTTCGTATGGCTACACCTTC. Amino acids: CASRARASYGYTF.

Comment on this clone: One end of the junction does not line up with germline, which may come from a read error. The rearrangement joins TRBV6-5 to TRBJ1-5; 8 bases are shared with TRBD1. The length of the CDR3 is 12 residues. From germline, CDR1 is MNHEY and CDR2 SVGAGI. CDR3 DNA: TGTGCCAGCACCCCCGGGGACAGGAACCCCCTTTTT. It translates to CASTPGDRNPLF.

The table lists this clone with a count of one. CDR3 loop: CASSLDRDQPQHF. CDR3 DNA: TGTGCCAGCAGCTTAGACAGGGATCAGCCCCAGCATTTT. V is TRBV27 and J is TRBJ1-5; 7 nucleotides align to TRBD1. J lost 5 bases, V lost 6 bases, and 4 bases had no gene match. This CDR3 contains 13 residues. CDR1 is MNHEY and CDR2 is SMNVEV in the germline V gene (reference sequence).

The chain employs TRBV5-4 and TRBJ2-6; TRBD1 aligns across 9 bases. CDR3 length: 15 amino acids. The germline V gene has CDR1 SGHNT and CDR2 YYREEE (reference sequence). V shed 4 bases and J 2 bases; nucleotides not matched to a gene: 1. In nucleotides, the CDR3 is TGTGCCAGCAGCACAGGGGGCGCTGGGGCCAACGTCCTGACTTTC. It translates to CASSTGGAGANVLTF.

V gene TRBV4-2 combines with J gene TRBJ2-4; perhaps D is TRBD1 or TRBD2 (5 bases each). The length of the CDR3 is 15 residues. V was shortened by 4 bases and J by 2 bases, with 12 bases between the two germline ends. The germline V gene has CDR1 LGHNA and CDR2 YNFKEQ. As DNA, the CDR3 is TGTGCCAGCAGCCGAACCGGGACCACCAAAAACATTCAGTACTTC. This sequence encodes CASSRTGTTKNIQYF.

The chain combines TRBV10-3 with TRBJ1-3; D gene uncertain. In germline, CDR1 is ENHRY, CDR2 SYGVKD. Trimming took 0 bases from V and 1 from J, leaving 13 bases between them. This CDR3 comprises 17 residues. CDR3 DNA sequence: TGTGCCATCAGTGAGTCGATAACCGGCGTATCTGGAAACACCATATATTTT. It is translated as CAISESITGVSGNTIYF.

This clone is judged medium-sized (0.01 to 0.1%). The chain recombines TRBV2 with TRBJ1-1; TRBD1 might be the D (5 bases). The CDR3 extends over 11 amino acids. V was cut by 7 bases and J by 8 bases, with 11 bases left in between. Per germline, CDR1 SNHLY and CDR2 FYNNEI. The CDR3 region is CASIKGVEAFF. The CDR3 coding sequence is TGTGCCAGCATCAAAGGGGTAGAAGCTTTCTTT.

This sequence joins TRBV6-5 and TRBJ2-7; 11 nucleotides agree with TRBD2. The V gene end was trimmed by 4 bases and the J gene end by 8 bases; junction bases not matched to a gene: 10. Germline-derived CDR1 and CDR2 are MNHEY and SVGAGI. This CDR3 has 15 amino acids. The CDR3 DNA is TGTGCCAGCAGTTCGTGGACTAGCGGGTTCAGGCAGCAGTACTTC. It is translated as CASSSWTSGFRQQYF.

The V call is TRBV7-6, the J call TRBJ2-7, with D possibly being TRBD2 (6 bases). Germline loops: CDR1 SGHVS, CDR2 FNYEAQ. V shed 1 base and J shed 0 bases, with 13 bases lying between them. CDR3 length: 16 amino acids. In nucleotides, the CDR3 is TGTGCCAGCAGCTTAGTGGGCGGGATGAGCTCCTACGAGCAGTACTTC. Protein sequence: CASSLVGGMSSYEQYF.

V and J are TRBV18 and TRBJ1-1, with D maybe TRBD1 (5 bases). Deletions cut 4 bases from V and 5 bases from J, with 23 bases between. Germline assignment: CDR1 KGHSH and CDR2 LQKENI. The CDR3 is made up of 17 amino acids. The DNA of the CDR3 is TGTGCCAGCTCACGGTGGGGGTCCACCGTTGGGTATACTGAAGCTTTCTTT. Encoded protein: CASSRWGSTVGYTEAFF.

This clone was recorded only once. This chain connects TRBV5-1 to TRBJ2-7; D is possibly TRBD2 (5 bases). The CDR3 totals 16 residues. V was cut by 3 bases and J by 7 bases, with 23 bases left in between. CDR1 SGHRS and CDR2 YFSETQ come from the germline V gene. CDR3: CASSYGSYYDPWEQYF. CDR3 nucleotides: TGCGCCAGCAGCTATGGGAGCTACTACGATCCCTGGGAGCAGTACTTC.